These 23 T cell receptor beta chains share one sample of origin, sequenced in a study of shared clonotypes between healthy human individuals. The table came from immunoSEQ multiplex PCR; TCRdb's copy has only in-frame clones and leaves some out. The table lists about 1 million clones, approximately 68% of them singletons. The source material was memory CD4+ T cells sorted from blood. As to subset: CD45RA-negative fraction. These receptors came from a man between 18 and 35 years old in good health.

The chain recombines TRBV28 with TRBJ1-4; D is ambiguous. Trimming took off 4 bases at V and 0 bases at J, with 9 bases between the two ends. The CDR3 sequence is 15 residues long. Germline V gene data show CDR1 as MDHEN and CDR2 as SYDVKM. The CDR3 protein is CASSSIGSTNEKLFF. In nucleotides, the CDR3 is TGTGCCAGCAGTTCTATCGGCTCAACTAATGAAAAACTGTTTTTT.

The genes are TRBV6-6 and TRBJ2-2, with 8 nucleotides matching TRBD2. With 8 bases clipped from V and 0 bases from J, the junction kept 5 bases outside the gene matches. CDR1 MNHNY and CDR2 SVGAGI come from the germline V gene (reference sequence). The CDR3 consists of 15 residues. CDR3 in DNA: TGTGCCAGCTCCCGGACTAGCCCGAACACCGGGGAGCTGTTTTTT. It is translated as CASSRTSPNTGELFF.

Only a few counts were recorded for this clone. The sample has other DNA sequences that encode this CDR3 too. The genes are TRBV28 and TRBJ2-3; 9 nucleotides match TRBD1. CDR1 MDHEN and CDR2 SYDVKM come from the germline V gene. Trimming removed 6 bases from V and 3 bases from J; junction bases left unmatched: 7. CDR3 length equals 15 residues. The CDR3 loop is CASSSPGQGTDTQYF. The CDR3, as DNA: TGTGCCAGCAGCTCCCCGGGACAGGGAACAGATACGCAGTATTTT.

The chain uses TRBV28 and TRBJ1-6; tentatively, D is TRBD1 (5 bases). V lost 6 bases to trimming and J lost 9 bases, with 21 bases between them. The CDR3 has 16 residues. Germline-derived CDR1 and CDR2 are MDHEN and SYDVKM. The CDR3 is CASSGGAGSGVSPLHF. CDR3 sequence (DNA): TGTGCCAGCAGCGGGGGAGCAGGTTCCGGGGTTTCACCCCTCCACTTT.

This clone showed up just a few times. The rearrangement joins TRBV5-1 to TRBJ1-4; unclear D gene. Germline V gene lookup returns CDR1 SGHRS and CDR2 YFSETQ. Trimming cost V 0 bases and J 6 bases, with 18 bases left between them. The CDR3 totals 17 residues. CDR3 in amino acids: CASSLGRPSAMDEKLFF. CDR3 nucleotides: TGCGCCAGCAGCTTGGGGAGGCCCAGCGCGATGGATGAAAAACTGTTTTTT.

This clone was detected only a few times. Other DNA sequences in this specimen translate into the identical CDR3. The rearrangement uses TRBV27 and TRBJ2-7; no definite D call. The V and J ends lost 3 bases and 0 bases respectively, with 6 bases between them. Per germline, CDR1 MNHEY and CDR2 SMNVEV (reference sequence). The CDR3 runs 13 residues. The CDR3 sequence is CASSFGFSYEQYF. CDR3 nucleotides: TGTGCCAGCAGTTTCGGCTTCTCCTACGAGCAGTACTTC.

This clone was counted only a few times. The chain employs TRBV9 and TRBJ2-7, with 9 nucleotides matching TRBD2. Trimming removed 0 bases from V and 6 bases from J; junction bases left unmatched: 19. The CDR3 is 19 amino acids. Germline values: CDR1 SGDLS, CDR2 YYNGEE. CDR3 DNA: TGTGCCAGCAGCGTAGAGGCAGGAGGGCAGTGGGGACTAGCCCCCGAGCAGTACTTC. This translates into CASSVEAGGQWGLAPEQYF.

A word on this clone: The same CDR3 is also encoded by other DNA sequences in this sample. This chain's CDR3 is CASSSTGNTEAFF. The DNA for the CDR3 is TGTGCCAGCAGCTCGACAGGAAACACTGAAGCTTTCTTT. This sequence joins TRBV7-2 and TRBJ1-1, with a weak D call TRBD1 (6 bases). Deletions cut 4 bases from V and 2 bases from J, with 8 bases between. This CDR3 region has 13 residues. Germline assignment: CDR1 SGHTA and CDR2 FQGNSA.

The CDR3, as DNA: TGTGCCAGCAGCGTAGTGACTAGCGGATCCGGGGAGCTGTTTTTT. This translates into CASSVVTSGSGELFF. V and J are TRBV9 and TRBJ2-2; 9 nucleotides agree with TRBD2. The CDR3 loop spans 15 amino acids. V lost 0 bases to trimming and J lost 6 bases; unmatched junction nucleotides: 3. The germline V gene encodes CDR1 SGDLS and CDR2 YYNGEE.

This chain connects TRBV5-1 to TRBJ1-1; weak D call: TRBD1 (5 bases). Germline-derived CDR1 and CDR2 are SGHRS and YFSETQ. Trimming removed 0 bases from V and 6 bases from J, with 9 bases in between. The CDR3 has 13 residues. The CDR3 bases are TGCGCCAGCAGCTTGGAGGACACCCCTGAAGCTTTCTTT. Its translation is CASSLEDTPEAFF.

The J gene is TRBJ1-6, the V gene TRBV30; D is unresolved. V gave up 3 bases and J gave up 5 bases, with 8 bases separating them. The CDR3 has 13 amino acids. CDR1 is GTSNPN, CDR2 SVGIG, per germline (reference sequence). CDR3 in DNA: TGTGCCTGGAGCCCGGGTAATAATTCACCCCTCCACTTT. Translating gives CAWSPGNNSPLHF.

The chain uses TRBV5-4 and TRBJ2-1; no reliable D call. V lost 6 bases and J lost 0, with 10 bases in between. In germline, CDR1 is SGHNT, CDR2 YYREEE (reference sequence). The CDR3 is made up of 14 amino acids. The CDR3, as DNA: TGTGCCAGCATAAATCCGGGCTCCTACAATGAGCAGTTCTTC. Its translation is CASINPGSYNEQFF.

In this sample, this clone turned up a few times. This rearrangement joins TRBV21-1 to TRBJ2-7; the table's D call, TRBD1, was not checked against the DNA. TRBV21-1 is an annotated pseudogene. The CDR3 loop spans 16 amino acids. CDR3 sequence reads: CASSTPSQGHLYEQYF. DNA of the CDR3: TGTGCCAGCAGCACGCCGTCCCAGGGGCACCTTTACGAGCAGTACTTC.

Comment on this clone: This sample also contains other DNA sequences that code for the same CDR3. This chain joins TRBV2 and TRBJ2-7; 10 nucleotides agree with TRBD1. CDR3 size: 12 residues. The trim removed 6 bases at V and 6 bases at J, leaving 2 bases unmatched. Germline CDR1 reads SNHLY; CDR2 reads FYNNEI. CDR3 loop: CASRGDRGEQYF. The CDR3 DNA sequence: TGTGCCAGCAGGGGGGACAGGGGCGAGCAGTACTTC. Full variable domain (outside the CDR3, taken from reference TRBV2 and TRBJ2-7): EPEVTQTPSHQVTQMGQEVILRCVPISNHLYFYWYRQILGQKVEFLVSFYNNEISEKSEIFDDQFSVERPDGSNFTLKIRSTKLEDSAMYFCASRGDRGEQYFGPGTRLTVT.

This clone was counted a few times. In the same sample, other DNA sequences code for this CDR3. This chain joins TRBV9 and TRBJ2-2; no clear D gene. The CDR3 consists of 16 residues. Trimming pared 0 bases from V and 0 bases from J, leaving 9 bases between. Looked up from germline, CDR1 is SGDLS and CDR2 is YYNGEE. The CDR3 is CASSVAANANTGELFF. The DNA of the CDR3 is TGTGCCAGCAGCGTAGCGGCCAACGCGAACACCGGGGAGCTGTTTTTT. Combining the CDR3 with reference TRBV9 and TRBJ2-2 gives the whole variable domain DSGVTQTPKHLITATGQRVTLRCSPRSGDLSVYWYQQSLDQGLQFLIQYYNGEERAKGNILERFSAQQFPDLHSELNLSSLELGDSALYFCASSVAANANTGELFFGEGSRLTVL.

The V call is TRBV5-5, the J call TRBJ1-3; unclear D gene. The CDR3 consists of 13 residues. Germline lookup yields CDR1 SGHKS and CDR2 YYEKEE (reference sequence). V lost 1 base and J 1 base, leaving 3 bases between the germline ends. The CDR3 sequence is CASSLYSGNTIYF. CDR3 bases: TGTGCCAGCAGCTTGTATTCTGGAAACACCATATATTTT.

V gene TRBV28 combines with J gene TRBJ1-2, with D hard to call. CDR3 length equals 13 residues. The germline CDR1 and CDR2 sequences are MDHEN and SYDVKM. Trimming took off 3 bases at V and 2 bases at J, with 7 bases between the two ends. The CDR3 region is CASSFPGNYGYTF. In nucleotides, the CDR3 is TGTGCCAGCAGTTTTCCGGGAAACTATGGCTACACCTTC.

The genes are TRBV11-3 and TRBJ2-1; 9 nucleotides match TRBD2. Trimming removed 5 bases from V and 1 base from J; junction bases left unmatched: 3. CDR1 SGHNT and CDR2 YENEEA come from the germline V gene. CDR3 length: 15 amino acids. In nucleotides, the CDR3 is TGTGCCAGCAGCGAAGCGGGAGGTTCCTACAATGAGCAGTTCTTC. It translates to CASSEAGGSYNEQFF.

The chain is built from TRBV7-9 and TRBJ1-1; no clear D gene. CDR3 length: 12 residues. V lost 1 base to trimming and J lost 10 bases, with 10 bases between them. The germline CDR1 and CDR2 sequences are SEHNR and FQNEAQ (reference sequence). Here the CDR3 DNA reads TGTGCCAGCAGCTTAGACACGATGGGAGCTTTCTTT. Protein sequence: CASSLDTMGAFF.

This clone was seen ten or more times. The V gene is TRBV13, the J gene TRBJ2-7; 8 positions agree with TRBD1. The length of the CDR3 is 14 residues. V was clipped by 6 bases and J by 1 base; unmatched bases: 5. Germline V gene sequence: CDR1 PRHDT, CDR2 FYEKMQ (reference sequence). The CDR3, as DNA: TGTGCCAGCAGAAGGACAGGGCAGTCCTACGAGCAGTACTTC. Residues: CASRRTGQSYEQYF.

The chain couples TRBV10-3 to TRBJ2-3; TRBD2 matches at 12 bases. The CDR3 length is 13 residues. The germline CDR1 and CDR2 sequences are ENHRY and SYGVKD. V dropped 5 bases and J dropped 10; count of bases not matched to a gene: 4. The CDR3 DNA follows: TGTGCCATCAGTACTAGCGGGGGGTTATCGCAGTATTTT. The encoded protein is CAISTSGGLSQYF.

V is TRBV19 and J is TRBJ2-7; D not certain. The V gene's germline CDR1 is LNHDA and CDR2 SQIVND (reference sequence). This CDR3 spans 14 amino acids. The V and J ends lost 7 bases and 6 bases respectively, with 19 bases between them. The CDR3 nucleotides read TGTGCCAGTACTGAGCAGATTGGCACTGGCGAGCAGTACTTC. It specifies CASTEQIGTGEQYF. Full variable domain (missing parts from reference TRBV19 and TRBJ2-7): DGGITQSPKYLFRKEGQNVTLSCEQNLNHDAMYWYRQDPGQGLRLIYYSQIVNDFQKGDIAEGYSVSREKKESFPLTVTSAQKNPTAFYLCASTEQIGTGEQYFGPGTRLTVT.

CDR3 sequence: CASSLGSASGRGETQYF. Here the CDR3 DNA reads TGTGCCAGCAGCCTGGGGTCGGCTAGCGGGAGAGGGGAGACCCAGTACTTC. J is TRBJ2-5 and V is TRBV5-4; 10 nucleotides align to TRBD2. CDR1 is SGHNT and CDR2 is YYREEE in the germline V gene (reference sequence). This CDR3 spans 17 amino acids. V shed 4 bases, J shed 5 bases, and the junction held 14 bases outside the gene matches.